Listed below are T cell receptor beta chains from one sample, sequenced in a study of cytomegalovirus exposure and HLA in healthy donors. Profiled with immunoSEQ multiplex PCR; TCRdb holds only in-frame clones, not every one. Among about 98,000 clones listed, approximately 78% were seen once. Source material: PBMCs. The receptors come from a man between 35 and 55 years old in good health and CMV-seronegative. The CDR3 runs from the conserved cysteine through the conserved F or W. The D gene is left open where the match is weak. Size values are once, few and many counts, or a class for expanded clones, and some rows have none.

v_gene	j_gene	abundance	d_gene	CDR3nt	CDR3aa
TRBV6-1	TRBJ1-3	.	.	TGTGCCAGCAGTGAAGCAAGCTCGGGGAACTCTGGAAACACCATATATTTT	CASSEASSGNSGNTIYF
TRBV6-1	TRBJ1-2	.	.	TGTGCCAGCAGTGAACGGGGAGGAGATGGCTACACCTTC	CASSERGGDGYTF
TRBV19	TRBJ2-6	.	.	TGTGCCAGTAGTATGGGCAGGGGGGATGGGGCCAACGTCCTGACTTTC	CASSMGRGDGANVLTF
TRBV6-1	TRBJ1-5	.	.	TGTGCCAGCAGTGCAAGGGGGTTATATGGCAATCAGCCCCAGCATTTT	CASSARGLYGNQPQHF
TRBV5-6	TRBJ2-4	few	TRBD1	TGTGCCAGCAGCGCCGGGACAGGGGGCCCTCAGGACATTCAGTACTTC	CASSAGTGGPQDIQYF
TRBV18	TRBJ2-7	.	TRBD1	TGTGCCAGCTCACCACCGTCGACAGGGGGAGAGCAGTACTTC	CASSPPSTGGEQYF
TRBV27	TRBJ2-2	few	.	TGTGCCAGCAGTGGCACGAACACCGGGGAGCTGTTTTTT	CASSGTNTGELFF
TRBV27	TRBJ2-1	.	TRBD2	TGTGCCAGCAGTTTACCTAGCGGGGGGTTACTAAATGAGCAGTTCTTC	CASSLPSGGLLNEQFF
TRBV7-3	TRBJ2-2	.	TRBD1	TGTGCCAGCAGCCGGACAGGGGGATCCGGGGAGCTGTTTTTT	CASSRTGGSGELFF
TRBV7-2	TRBJ2-2	.	TRBD2	TGTGCCAGCAGCTCCTTAGCGGGGGGCCCTTTAGGGGAGCTGTTTTTT	CASSSLAGGPLGELFF
TRBV4-1	TRBJ1-5	few	TRBD1	TGCGCCAGCAGCCAAGAAGATACAGGGGGCTCTCAGCCCCAGCATTTT	CASSQEDTGGSQPQHF
TRBV4-1	TRBJ1-5	.	.	TGCGCCAGCAGCCCACCATTCCAGAGCGGGTCCGGGCCCCAGCATTTT	CASSPPFQSGSGPQHF
TRBV9	TRBJ1-2	.	TRBD1	TGTGCCAGCAGCGTAGCGGCAGGGGGCACCTTC	CASSVAAGGTF
TRBV28	TRBJ1-6	.	.	TGTGCCAGCAGCTCAGGGGCGCCCCTCCACTTT	CASSSGAPLHF